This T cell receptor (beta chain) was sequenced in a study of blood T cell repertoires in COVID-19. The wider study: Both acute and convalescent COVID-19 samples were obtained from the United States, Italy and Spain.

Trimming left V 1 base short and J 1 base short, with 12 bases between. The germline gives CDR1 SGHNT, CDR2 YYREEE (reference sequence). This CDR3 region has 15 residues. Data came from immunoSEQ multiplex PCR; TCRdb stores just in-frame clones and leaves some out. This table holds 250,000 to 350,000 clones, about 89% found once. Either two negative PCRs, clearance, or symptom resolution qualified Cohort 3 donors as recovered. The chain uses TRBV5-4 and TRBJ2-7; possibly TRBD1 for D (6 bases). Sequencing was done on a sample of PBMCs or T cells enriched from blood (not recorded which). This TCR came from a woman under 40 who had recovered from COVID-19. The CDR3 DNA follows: TGTGCCAGCAGCTTGCCAGGGGCCCCTTCCTACGAGCAGTACTTC. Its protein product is CASSLPGAPSYEQYF. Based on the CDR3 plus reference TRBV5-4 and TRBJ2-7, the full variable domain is ETGVTQSPTHLIKTRGQQVTLRCSSQSGHNTVSWYQQALGQGPQFIFQYYREEENGRGNFPPRFSGLQFPNYSSELNVNALELDDSALYLCASSLPGAPSYEQYFGPGTRLTVT.